One sample yielded the 22 T cell receptor beta chains listed below, sequenced in a study of vaccination and CD4 T cells after COVID-19. Treatment described: approximately nine-day PBMC culture with coronavirus spike peptide pools or control peptides (ViraFEST assay). CD4+ T cells that had been cultured provided DNA sequenced with the Oncomine TCR Beta short-read assay. Using its own MiXCR run on the PCR reads, TCRdb lists one record per CDR3 protein. The sample shows about 14,000 distinct CDR3 sequences, 30% to 35% of them seen only once. No antigen is known for these receptors. The sample in question was CD4+ T cells from blood, cultured in vitro, obtained after SARS-CoV-2 vaccination. These TCRs come from a human donor who had recovered from COVID-19.

The chain employs TRBV21-1 and TRBJ2-5; TRBD2, the table's D call, lacks a check against the DNA. TRBV21-1 is a pseudogene locus. The CDR3 is 15 residues long. CDR3 loop: CASSARTSVQETQYF. For the CDR3, the DNA is TGTGCCAGCAGCGCCAGGACGAGCGTACAAGAGACCCAGTACTTC.

This clonotype was observed a handful of times. The CDR3 region is CATSDPGFYQPQHF. For the CDR3, the DNA is TGTGCCACCAGTGATCCTGGATTTTATCAGCCCCAGCATTTT. This sequence joins TRBV24-1 and TRBJ1-5; D ambiguous. This CDR3 contains 14 residues. Germline V lookup: CDR1 KGHDR, CDR2 SFDVKD. Trimming cost V 3 bases and J 5 bases, with 10 bases left between them.

Sample share makes this clonotype medium-sized. V usage is TRBV6-5 and J usage is TRBJ1-1; no firm D call. The germline CDR1 and CDR2 sequences are MNHEY and SVGAGI. V lost 0 bases to trimming and J lost 7 bases, with 15 bases between them. This CDR3 spans 15 amino acids. CDR3 coding DNA: TGTGCCAGCAGTTACTCGAACGGCCCGAACCTTGAAGCTTTCTTT. Translated, it gives CASSYSNGPNLEAFF.

The J gene is TRBJ2-5, the V gene TRBV6-1, with 7 nucleotides matching TRBD1. The CDR3 has 13 amino acids. Trimming removed 6 bases from V and 5 bases from J; junction bases left unmatched: 6. CDR1 and CDR2 (germline): MNHNS, SASEGT. This CDR3 is CASSNFRGETQYF. The CDR3 DNA is TGTGCCAGCAGCAACTTCAGGGGGGAGACCCAGTACTTC.

This chain links TRBV20-1 with TRBJ1-5; D is perhaps TRBD1 (6 bases). V was cut by 0 bases and J by 1 base, with 13 bases left in between. CDR1 DFQATT and CDR2 SNEGSKA come from the germline V gene (reference sequence). CDR3 length: 16 amino acids. CDR3 region: CSARDQGLRSNQPQHF. CDR3 sequence (DNA): TGCAGTGCTAGAGATCAGGGGCTAAGAAGCAATCAGCCCCAGCATTTT.

This clonotype has a handful of counts. The rearrangement uses TRBV20-1 and TRBJ2-3; a possible D gene is TRBD1 (5 bases). This CDR3 has 14 amino acids. Germline V CDR1 and CDR2: DFQATT, SNEGSKA (reference sequence). Trimming removed 6 bases at V and 2 bases at J, with 15 bases between. The CDR3 nucleotides read TGCAGTGCCCCACTCTGGGGCACCACAGATACGCAGTATTTT. Translated, it gives CSAPLWGTTDTQYF.

CDR3: CASSILRTGATRNEQFF. The CDR3 DNA sequence: TGTGCCAGTAGTATCCTCCGGACAGGGGCGACTAGAAATGAGCAGTTCTTC. This chain links TRBV19 with TRBJ2-1; 9 bases align to TRBD1. V lost 3 bases to trimming and J lost 7 bases; unmatched junction nucleotides: 13. The CDR3 runs 17 residues. The germline gives CDR1 LNHDA, CDR2 SQIVND (reference sequence).

The chain recombines TRBV11-2 with TRBJ1-2, with D maybe TRBD1 (6 bases). V lost 5 bases to trimming and J lost 8 bases, with 30 bases between them. The CDR3 consists of 18 residues. Germline V gene data show CDR1 as SGHAT and CDR2 as FQNNGV. The CDR3 nucleotides are TGTGCCAGCAGCCCATTCGGACAGCCACGCACCAACCTTCGAGGCTACACCTTC. Residues: CASSPFGQPRTNLRGYTF.

The table lists this clonotype with a count of one. The genes are TRBV4-3 and TRBJ1-6; the D is unclear. The CDR3 loop spans 17 amino acids. V was pared by 1 base and J by 0 bases, with 10 bases between. Germline-derived CDR1 and CDR2 are LGHNA and YSLEER. The CDR3 sequence is CASSQAEPSSYNSPLHF. CDR3 sequence (DNA): TGCGCCAGCAGCCAAGCAGAGCCGAGCTCCTATAATTCACCCCTCCACTTT.

The chain couples TRBV20-1 to TRBJ1-5; possibly TRBD1 for D (6 bases). From germline, CDR1 is DFQATT and CDR2 SNEGSKA (reference sequence). The CDR3 is 14 amino acids. V lost 5 bases and J lost 4, with 15 bases in between. The CDR3 reads CSAGDTKSNQPQHF. In nucleotides, the CDR3 is TGCAGTGCTGGGGACACAAAGTCAAATCAGCCCCAGCATTTT.

The rearrangement uses TRBV11-2 and TRBJ2-7; D unclear. The germline CDR1 and CDR2 sequences are SGHAT and FQNNGV. The CDR3 runs to 16 residues. V was clipped by 5 bases and J by 5 bases, with 22 bases between them. CDR3 bases: TGTGCCAGCAGCCCGGGCGATCGGGCCTGGGGAAACGAGCAGTACTTC. Translated, it gives CASSPGDRAWGNEQYF. The entire variable domain, with the rest obtained from reference TRBV11-2 and TRBJ2-7, is as follows: EAGVAQSPRYKIIEKRQSVAFWCNPISGHATLYWYQQILGQGPKLLIQFQNNGVVDDSQLPKDRFSAERLKGVDSTLKIQPAKLEDSAVYLCASSPGDRAWGNEQYFGPGTRLTVT.

Only a few counts were recorded for this clonotype. The chain couples TRBV7-9 to TRBJ2-1, with D possibly TRBD2 on 6 matching bases. The CDR3 contains 14 residues. The germline CDR1 and CDR2 sequences are SEHNR and FQNEAQ (reference sequence). Trimming removed 1 base from V and 6 bases from J, with 10 bases in between. CDR3 nucleotides: TGTGCCAGCAGCTTAGATCTAGCGAGCAATGAGCAGTTCTTC. Translation gives CASSLDLASNEQFF. Full variable domain (missing parts from reference TRBV7-9 and TRBJ2-1): DTGVSQNPRHKITKRGQNVTFRCDPISEHNRLYWYRQTLGQGPEFLTYFQNEAQLEKSRLLSDRFSAERPKGSFSTLEIQRTEQGDSAMYLCASSLDLASNEQFFGPGTRLTVL.

The chain couples TRBV5-4 to TRBJ2-7; D unresolved. Trimming stripped 2 bases from V and 5 bases from J, with 8 bases between. There are 12 residues in the CDR3. Looked up from germline, CDR1 is SGHNT and CDR2 is YYREEE (reference sequence). CDR3 nucleotides: TGTGCCAGCAGCTTTCAGTGGGACGAGCAGTACTTC. Its translation is CASSFQWDEQYF.

This chain connects TRBV20-1 to TRBJ1-5; the D gene is possibly TRBD1 (6 bases). CDR1 is DFQATT and CDR2 is SNEGSKA in the germline V gene (reference sequence). This CDR3 has 17 residues. Trimming cost V 3 bases and J 1 base, with 19 bases left between them. CDR3: CSARATRGAASNQPQHF. The CDR3 region has the DNA TGCAGTGCTAGGGCAACGAGGGGGGCGGCAAGCAATCAGCCCCAGCATTTT.

The V gene is TRBV7-9, the J gene TRBJ1-6; D is unresolved. The length of the CDR3 is 16 residues. Deletions cut 0 bases from V and 0 bases from J, with 6 bases between. Germline CDR1 reads SEHNR; CDR2 reads FQNEAQ (reference sequence). CDR3 residues: CASSLASYSYNSPLHF. In nucleotides, the CDR3 is TGTGCCAGCAGCTTAGCGAGCTACTCCTATAATTCACCCCTCCACTTT. Based on the CDR3 plus reference TRBV7-9 and TRBJ1-6, the full variable domain is DTGVSQNPRHKITKRGQNVTFRCDPISEHNRLYWYRQTLGQGPEFLTYFQNEAQLEKSRLLSDRFSAERPKGSFSTLEIQRTEQGDSAMYLCASSLASYSYNSPLHFGNGTRLTVT.

The rearrangement joins TRBV5-1 to TRBJ1-1; D is undetermined. V was trimmed by 5 bases and J by 0 bases, leaving 8 bases between them. The CDR3 length is 13 residues. CDR1 and CDR2 from the germline V gene are SGHRS and YFSETQ. CDR3 in amino acids: CASSPGLNTEAFF. CDR3 nucleotides: TGCGCCAGCAGTCCTGGTTTGAACACTGAAGCTTTCTTT.

A note on this clonotype: Compared with germline, one end of the junction differs, possibly owing to a read error. The V call is TRBV6-1, the J call TRBJ1-4, with no clear D. This CDR3 is built from 12 residues. The germline CDR1 and CDR2 sequences are MNHNS and SASEGT. CDR3 DNA: TGTGCCATCAGTGAGTCAGACGAAAAACTGTTTTTT. As protein: CAISESDEKLFF.

The rearrangement joins TRBV20-1 to TRBJ1-5; D not certain. Trimming pared 0 bases from V and 1 base from J, leaving 13 bases between. There are 16 residues in the CDR3. In germline, CDR1 is DFQATT, CDR2 SNEGSKA (reference sequence). In DNA, the CDR3 is TGCAGTGCTAGAGACTCAGGTTTCTGGAGCAATCAGCCCCAGCATTTT. As protein: CSARDSGFWSNQPQHF.

This clonotype has only a few counts. The V call is TRBV27, the J call TRBJ2-2; D not certain. The germline CDR1 and CDR2 sequences are MNHEY and SMNVEV (reference sequence). This CDR3 has 13 residues. With 4 bases removed from V and 7 bases from J, the gap between germline ends came to 10 bases. The CDR3 DNA reads as TGTGCCAGCAGTTATTTTGGGGTCGGGGAGCTGTTTTTT. Protein product: CASSYFGVGELFF.

In its sample, this clonotype was seen a few times. The chain is built from TRBV19 and TRBJ1-5, with TRBD1 as a possible D gene (6 bases). Trimming left V 1 base short and J 2 bases short, with 12 bases between. The CDR3 length is 16 residues. Germline CDR1 is LNHDA and CDR2 is SQIVND (reference sequence). CDR3 loop: CASSIGQGWGNQPQHF. Written as DNA, the CDR3 is TGTGCCAGTAGTATAGGTCAGGGGTGGGGCAATCAGCCCCAGCATTTT.

This clonotype appeared a few times. The chain employs TRBV4-3 and TRBJ1-3; no firm D call. The CDR3 is 14 amino acids. Germline V lookup: CDR1 LGHNA, CDR2 YSLEER. Trimming took 5 bases from V and 0 from J, leaving 8 bases between them. In nucleotides, the CDR3 is TGCGCCAGCAGCGGAACCCACTCTGGAAACACCATATATTTT. It codes for CASSGTHSGNTIYF.

This clonotype is medium-sized. V usage is TRBV6-5 and J usage is TRBJ2-3, with D uncertain. Germline CDR1 MNHEY, CDR2 SVGAGI. The CDR3 consists of 15 residues. V gave up 0 bases and J gave up 4 bases, with 11 bases separating them. The CDR3 reads CASSYSKLGADTQYF. The CDR3 DNA reads as TGTGCCAGCAGTTACTCGAAACTCGGCGCAGATACGCAGTATTTT.